This T cell receptor (beta chain) was captured by sequencing in a study of blood T cell repertoires in COVID-19. At the level of the study: The study drew acute and convalescent COVID-19 samples from the United States, Italy and Spain. T cells, B-cell-depleted T cells, or PBMCs supplied cDNA or gDNA.

Cohorts were based on clinical histories the participants reported. Donors in Cohort 3 who had recovered were those with two negative PCRs, healthcare professional clearance, or resolution of their symptoms. From germline, CDR1 is SGHVS and CDR2 FQNEAQ. Trimming removed 10 bases from V and 1 base from J; junction bases left unmatched: 5. There are 13 residues in the CDR3. The protocol was immunoSEQ multiplex PCR, while the TCRdb copy is restricted to in-frame clones and leaves out a portion. The table includes around 300,000 clones, around nine tenths detected once. Material for sequencing was PBMCs or T cells enriched from blood (not recorded which). This receptor was obtained from a woman aged 25 to 39 who had recovered from COVID-19. The chain uses TRBV7-8 and TRBJ2-3; the match to TRBD1 covers 7 bases. The CDR3 spells CATGTARTDTQYF. Written as DNA, the CDR3 is TGTGCCACCGGGACAGCCCGCACAGATACGCAGTATTTT.